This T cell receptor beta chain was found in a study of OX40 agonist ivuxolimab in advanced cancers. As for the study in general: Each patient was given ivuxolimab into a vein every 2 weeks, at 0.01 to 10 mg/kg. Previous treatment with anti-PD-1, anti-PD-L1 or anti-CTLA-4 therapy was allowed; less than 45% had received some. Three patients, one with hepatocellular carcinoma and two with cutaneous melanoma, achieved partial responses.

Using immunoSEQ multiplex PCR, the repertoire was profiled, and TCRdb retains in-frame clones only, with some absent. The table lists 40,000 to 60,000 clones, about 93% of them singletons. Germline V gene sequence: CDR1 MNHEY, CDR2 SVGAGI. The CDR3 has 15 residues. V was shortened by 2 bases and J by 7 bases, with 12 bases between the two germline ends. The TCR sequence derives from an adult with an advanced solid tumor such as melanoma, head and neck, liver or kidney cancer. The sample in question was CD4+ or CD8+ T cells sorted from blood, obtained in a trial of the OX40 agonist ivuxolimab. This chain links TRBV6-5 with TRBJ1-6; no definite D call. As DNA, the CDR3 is TGTGCCAGCAGTTACCAATGGACCGAGAATTCACCCCTCCACTTT. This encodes CASSYQWTENSPLHF.